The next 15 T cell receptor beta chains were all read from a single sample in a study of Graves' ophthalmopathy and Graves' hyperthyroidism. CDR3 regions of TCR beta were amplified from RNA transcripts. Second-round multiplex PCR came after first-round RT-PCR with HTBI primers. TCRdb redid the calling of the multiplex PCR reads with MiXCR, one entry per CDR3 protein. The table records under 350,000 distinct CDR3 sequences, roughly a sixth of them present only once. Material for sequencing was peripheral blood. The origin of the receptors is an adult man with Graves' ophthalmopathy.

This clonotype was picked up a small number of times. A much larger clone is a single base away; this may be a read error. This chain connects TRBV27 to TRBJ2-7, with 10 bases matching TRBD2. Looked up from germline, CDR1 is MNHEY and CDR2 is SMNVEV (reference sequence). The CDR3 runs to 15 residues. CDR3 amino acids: CASSAPAGGPGEQSF. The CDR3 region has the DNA TGTGCCAGCAGTGCCCCAGCGGGAGGGCCCGGCGAGCAGTCCTTC.

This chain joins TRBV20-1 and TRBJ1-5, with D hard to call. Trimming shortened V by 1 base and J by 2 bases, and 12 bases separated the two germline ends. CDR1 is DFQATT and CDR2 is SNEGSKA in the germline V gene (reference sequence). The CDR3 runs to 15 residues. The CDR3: CSARVASGGNQPQHF. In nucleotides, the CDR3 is TGCAGTGCTAGAGTCGCGAGTGGGGGCAATCAGCCCCAGCATTTT.

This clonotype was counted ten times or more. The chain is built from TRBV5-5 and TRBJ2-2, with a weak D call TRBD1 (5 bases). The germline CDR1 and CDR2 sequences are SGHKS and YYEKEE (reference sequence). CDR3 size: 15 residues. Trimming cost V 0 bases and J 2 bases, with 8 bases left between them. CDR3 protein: CASSLVTENTGELFF. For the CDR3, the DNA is TGTGCCAGCAGCTTGGTGACAGAAAACACCGGGGAGCTGTTTTTT.

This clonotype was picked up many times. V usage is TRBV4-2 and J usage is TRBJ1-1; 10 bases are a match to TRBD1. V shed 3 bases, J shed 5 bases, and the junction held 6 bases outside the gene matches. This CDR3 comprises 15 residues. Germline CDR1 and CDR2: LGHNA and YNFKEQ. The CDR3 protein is CASSHPGTGVTEAFF. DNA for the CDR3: TGTGCCAGCAGCCACCCCGGGACAGGGGTGACTGAAGCTTTCTTT.

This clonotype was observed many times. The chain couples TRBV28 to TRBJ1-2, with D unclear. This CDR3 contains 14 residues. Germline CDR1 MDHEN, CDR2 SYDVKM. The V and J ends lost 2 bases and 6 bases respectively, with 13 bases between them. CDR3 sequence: CASSLIPTVDGYTF. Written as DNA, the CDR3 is TGTGCCAGCAGTTTAATTCCGACGGTGGATGGCTACACCTTC.

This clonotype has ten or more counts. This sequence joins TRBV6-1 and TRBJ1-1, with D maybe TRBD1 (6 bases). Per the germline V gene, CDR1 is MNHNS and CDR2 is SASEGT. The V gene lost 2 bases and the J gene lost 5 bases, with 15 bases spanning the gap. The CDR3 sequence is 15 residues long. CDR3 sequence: CASSEFEGEWTEAFF. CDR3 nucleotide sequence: TGTGCCAGCAGTGAATTCGAGGGGGAGTGGACTGAAGCTTTCTTT.

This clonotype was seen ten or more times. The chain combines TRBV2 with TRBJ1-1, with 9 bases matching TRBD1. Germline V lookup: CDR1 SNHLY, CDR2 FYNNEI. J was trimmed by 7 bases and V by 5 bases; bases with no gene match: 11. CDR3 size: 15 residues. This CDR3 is CASSKELGQGNEAFF. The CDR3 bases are TGTGCCAGCAGTAAAGAACTGGGACAGGGAAATGAAGCTTTCTTT.

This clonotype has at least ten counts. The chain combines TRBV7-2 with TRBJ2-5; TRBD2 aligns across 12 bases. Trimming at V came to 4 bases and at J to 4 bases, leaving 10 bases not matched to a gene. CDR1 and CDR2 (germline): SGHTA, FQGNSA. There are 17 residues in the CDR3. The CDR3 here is CASSSRLAGARGETQYF. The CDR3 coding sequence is TGTGCCAGCAGCTCCCGACTAGCGGGGGCGAGGGGAGAGACCCAGTACTTC.

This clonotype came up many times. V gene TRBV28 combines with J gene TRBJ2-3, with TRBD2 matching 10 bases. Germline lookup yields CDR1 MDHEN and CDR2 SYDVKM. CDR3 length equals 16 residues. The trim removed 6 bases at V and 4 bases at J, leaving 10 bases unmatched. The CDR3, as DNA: TGTGCCAGCAGAGGCCCTAGCGGGAGAACCGCAGATACGCAGTATTTT. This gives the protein CASRGPSGRTADTQYF.

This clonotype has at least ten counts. CDR3 loop: CASSLAQGGIGEQYF. In DNA form, the CDR3 reads TGTGCCAGCAGCTTAGCACAGGGAGGGATAGGAGAGCAGTACTTC. V is TRBV7-8 and J is TRBJ2-7, with D possibly being TRBD2 (7 bases). V lost 0 bases and J 7 bases, leaving 16 bases between the germline ends. The CDR3 is 15 residues long. CDR1 and CDR2 (germline): SGHVS, FQNEAQ.

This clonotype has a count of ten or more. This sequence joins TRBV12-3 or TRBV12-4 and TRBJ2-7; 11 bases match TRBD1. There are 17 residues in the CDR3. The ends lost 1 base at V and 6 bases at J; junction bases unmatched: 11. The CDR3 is CASSLDRRTGTGGEQYF. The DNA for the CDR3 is TGTGCCAGCAGTTTAGATCGGCGCACCGGGACAGGGGGCGAGCAGTACTTC.

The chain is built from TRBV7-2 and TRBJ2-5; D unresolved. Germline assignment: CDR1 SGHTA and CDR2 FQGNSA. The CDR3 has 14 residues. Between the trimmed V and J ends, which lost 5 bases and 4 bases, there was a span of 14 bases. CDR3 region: CASSPHRAAETQYF. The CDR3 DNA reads TGTGCCAGCAGCCCCCACCGGGCCGCAGAGACCCAGTACTTC. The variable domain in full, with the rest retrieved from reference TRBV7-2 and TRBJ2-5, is GAGVSQSPSNKVTEKGKDVELRCDPISGHTALYWYRQSLGQGLEFLIYFQGNSAPDKSGLPSDRFSAERTGGSVSTLTIQRTQQEDSAVYLCASSPHRAAETQYFGPGTRLLVL.

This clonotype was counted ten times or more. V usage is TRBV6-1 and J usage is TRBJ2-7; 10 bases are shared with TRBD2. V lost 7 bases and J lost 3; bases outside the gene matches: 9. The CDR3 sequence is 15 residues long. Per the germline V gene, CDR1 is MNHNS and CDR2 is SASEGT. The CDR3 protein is CASKLGSSGSYEQYF. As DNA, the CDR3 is TGTGCCAGCAAGCTGGGCTCTAGCGGGAGCTACGAGCAGTACTTC.

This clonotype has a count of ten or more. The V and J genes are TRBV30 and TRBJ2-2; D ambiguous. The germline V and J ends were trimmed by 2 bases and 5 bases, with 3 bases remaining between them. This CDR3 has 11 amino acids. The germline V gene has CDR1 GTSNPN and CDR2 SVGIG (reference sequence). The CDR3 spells CAWSPTGELFF. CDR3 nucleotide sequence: TGTGCCTGGAGTCCAACCGGGGAGCTGTTTTTT.

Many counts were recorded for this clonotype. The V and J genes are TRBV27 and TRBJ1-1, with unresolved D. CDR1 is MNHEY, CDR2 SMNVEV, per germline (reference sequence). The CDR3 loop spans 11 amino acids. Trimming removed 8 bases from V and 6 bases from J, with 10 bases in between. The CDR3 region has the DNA TGTGCCAGCGGATCCTTTGCTGAAGCTTTCTTT. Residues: CASGSFAEAFF.